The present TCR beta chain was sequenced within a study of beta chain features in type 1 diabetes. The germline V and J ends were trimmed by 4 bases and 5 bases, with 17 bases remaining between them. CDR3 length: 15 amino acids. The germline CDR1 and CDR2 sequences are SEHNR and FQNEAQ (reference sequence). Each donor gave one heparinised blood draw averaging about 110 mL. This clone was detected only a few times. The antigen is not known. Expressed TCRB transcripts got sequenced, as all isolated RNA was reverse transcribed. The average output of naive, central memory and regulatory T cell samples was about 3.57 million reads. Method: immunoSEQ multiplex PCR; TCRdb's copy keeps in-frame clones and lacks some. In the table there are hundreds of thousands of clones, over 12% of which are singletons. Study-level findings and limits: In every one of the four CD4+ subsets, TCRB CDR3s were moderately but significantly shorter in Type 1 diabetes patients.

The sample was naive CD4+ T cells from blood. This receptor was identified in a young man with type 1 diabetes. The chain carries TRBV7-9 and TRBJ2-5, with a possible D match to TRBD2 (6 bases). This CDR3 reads CASSWRLEGLETQYF. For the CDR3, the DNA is TGTGCCAGCAGCTGGAGATTGGAGGGGCTGGAGACCCAGTACTTC.